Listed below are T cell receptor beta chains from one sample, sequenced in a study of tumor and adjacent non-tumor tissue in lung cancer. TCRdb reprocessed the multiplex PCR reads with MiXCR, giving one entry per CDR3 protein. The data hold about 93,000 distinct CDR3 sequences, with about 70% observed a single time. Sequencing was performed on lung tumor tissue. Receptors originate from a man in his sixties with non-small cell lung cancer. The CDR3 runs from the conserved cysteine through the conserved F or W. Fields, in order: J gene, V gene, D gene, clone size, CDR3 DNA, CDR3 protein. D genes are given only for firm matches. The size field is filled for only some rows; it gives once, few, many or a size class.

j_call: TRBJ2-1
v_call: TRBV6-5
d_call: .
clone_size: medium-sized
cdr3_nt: TGTGCCAGCAGTTACTCGAGACTAGACAATGAGCAGTTCTTC
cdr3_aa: CASSYSRLDNEQFF

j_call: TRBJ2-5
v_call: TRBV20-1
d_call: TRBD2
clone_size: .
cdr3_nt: TGCAGTGCTAGCGGGAGGGCCTTGGAGACCCAGTACTTC
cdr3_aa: CSASGRALETQYF

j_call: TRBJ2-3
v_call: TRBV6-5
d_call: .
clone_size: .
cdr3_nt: TGTACCAGCAGCCCCGTTCAATGGGCAGGATATACGCAGTATTTT
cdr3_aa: CTSSPVQWAGYTQYF

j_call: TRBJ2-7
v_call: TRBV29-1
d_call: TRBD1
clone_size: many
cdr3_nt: TGCAGCGTTCAGACCATCAGGGGGCCCTCCGAGCAGTACTTC
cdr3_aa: CSVQTIRGPSEQYF

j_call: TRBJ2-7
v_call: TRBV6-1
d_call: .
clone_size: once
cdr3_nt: TGTGCCAGCATGATACGGATCTTTGGGGAGAAGTACTTC
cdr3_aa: CASMIRIFGEKYF

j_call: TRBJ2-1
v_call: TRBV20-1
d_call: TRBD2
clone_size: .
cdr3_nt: TGCAGTGCTAGTTCATCCGATTTAGCGGGAGTTTACCACAATGAGCAGTTCTTC
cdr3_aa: CSASSSDLAGVYHNEQFF

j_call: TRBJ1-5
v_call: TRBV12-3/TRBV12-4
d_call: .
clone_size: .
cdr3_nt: TGTGCCAGCAGTTTAACGTTGGACACCTATAGCAATCAGCACCAGCATTTC
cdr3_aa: CASSLTLDTYSNQHQHF

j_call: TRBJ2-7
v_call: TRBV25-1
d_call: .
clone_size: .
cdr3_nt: TGTGCCAGCAGTGAAAATGCGGGGCGCCGCTACGAGCAGTACTTC
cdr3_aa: CASSENAGRRYEQYF

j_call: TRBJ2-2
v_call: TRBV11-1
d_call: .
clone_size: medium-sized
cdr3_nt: TGTGCCAGCAGCCGTGCAGGGTCGGGCACCGGGGAGCTGTTTTTT
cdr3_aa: CASSRAGSGTGELFF

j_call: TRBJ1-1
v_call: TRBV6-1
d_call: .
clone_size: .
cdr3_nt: TGTGCCAGCAGAGATGGGTCGGTGATCGAAGCTTTCTTT
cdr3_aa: CASRDGSVIEAFF

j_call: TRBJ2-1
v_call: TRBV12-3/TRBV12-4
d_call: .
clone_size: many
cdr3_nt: TGTGCCAGCAGCCCGAGGGGGGGACAGAACAATGAGCAGTTCTTC
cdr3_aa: CASSPRGGQNNEQFF

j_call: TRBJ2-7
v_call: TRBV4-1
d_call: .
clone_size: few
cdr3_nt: TGCGCCAGCAGCCAAGTGGGCCAGCGCTACGGGCAGTATTTC
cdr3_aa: CASSQVGQRYGQYF

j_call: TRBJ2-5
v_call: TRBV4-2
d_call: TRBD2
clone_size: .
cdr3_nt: TGTGCCAGCGGCCAGCGGGAGTCTCAAGAGACCCAGTACTTC
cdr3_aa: CASGQRESQETQYF

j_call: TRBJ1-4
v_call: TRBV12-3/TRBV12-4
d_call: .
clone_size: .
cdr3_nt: TGTGCGAGCAGTCCGGGCGACGCAGGGCGGGGAAAACTGTTTTTT
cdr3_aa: CASSPGDAGRGKLFF

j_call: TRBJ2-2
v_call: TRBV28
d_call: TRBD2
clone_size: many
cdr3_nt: TGTGCCAGCAGTTTAGTTAGCGGGAGGTACACCGGGGAGCTGTTTTTT
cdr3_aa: CASSLVSGRYTGELFF

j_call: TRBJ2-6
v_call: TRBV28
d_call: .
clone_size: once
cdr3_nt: TGTGCATCCCGCGGGGCGCTGACGGCCAACCTCCTGACTTTC
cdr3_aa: CASRGALTANLLTF

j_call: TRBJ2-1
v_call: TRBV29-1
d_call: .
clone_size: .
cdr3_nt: TGCAACGTTGGTACCCGGGAGAAATACAATGAGCAGTTCTTC
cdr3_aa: CNVGTREKYNEQFF

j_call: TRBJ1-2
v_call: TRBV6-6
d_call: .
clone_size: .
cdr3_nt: TGTGCCATCAGCGGACCAAACTATGGCTACACCTTC
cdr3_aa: CAISGPNYGYTF

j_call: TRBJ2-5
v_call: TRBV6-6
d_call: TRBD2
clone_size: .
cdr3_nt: TGTGCCAGGAGACTGGGACAAGCGGGGGAACAGACCCAGTACTTC
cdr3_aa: CARRLGQAGEQTQYF

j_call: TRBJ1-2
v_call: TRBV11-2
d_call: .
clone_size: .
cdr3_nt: TGTCCCAGCAGCCTGAGGGGCCCGAATAACTATGACTACACCTTC
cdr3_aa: CPSSLRGPNNYDYTF

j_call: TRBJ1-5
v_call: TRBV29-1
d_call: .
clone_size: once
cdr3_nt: TGCAGCGTGGTACTATCGTCGAATCAGCCCCAGCATTTT
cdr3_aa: CSVVLSSNQPQHF

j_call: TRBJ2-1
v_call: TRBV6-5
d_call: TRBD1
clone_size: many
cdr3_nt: TGTGCCAGCAGTTACAGGGGGCCCTCTGATGAGCAGTTCTTC
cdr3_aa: CASSYRGPSDEQFF

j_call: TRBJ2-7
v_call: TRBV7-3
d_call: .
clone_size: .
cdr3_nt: TGTGCCAGCAGCTTCCCCGCGAGGGGGAGGGCCCCCTACGAGCAGTACTTC
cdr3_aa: CASSFPARGRAPYEQYF

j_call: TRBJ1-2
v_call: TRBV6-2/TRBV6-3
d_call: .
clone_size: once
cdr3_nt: TGTGCCACATCGGACAGCGAATACTGTGGCTACACCTTC
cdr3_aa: CATSDSEYCGYTF

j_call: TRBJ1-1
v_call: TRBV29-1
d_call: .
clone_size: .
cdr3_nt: TGTAGCCCCTCTGGGTCGGGTTTAGGAGGCGAAGCTTTCTTT
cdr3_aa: CSPSGSGLGGEAFF

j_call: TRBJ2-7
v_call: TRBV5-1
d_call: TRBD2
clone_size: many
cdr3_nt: TGCGCCAGCTCTTGGACTAGCGGAGATGACGAGCAGTACTTC
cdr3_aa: CASSWTSGDDEQYF

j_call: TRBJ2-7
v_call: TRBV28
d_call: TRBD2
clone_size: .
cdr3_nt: TGTGCCAGCGGTACTAGCGTGGGTATTCACGAGCAGTACTTC
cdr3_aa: CASGTSVGIHEQYF

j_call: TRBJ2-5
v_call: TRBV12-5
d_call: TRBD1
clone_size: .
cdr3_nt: TGTGCTAGTGGTTCATCAGGGGGTCCTGAGACCCAGTACTTC
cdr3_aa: CASGSSGGPETQYF

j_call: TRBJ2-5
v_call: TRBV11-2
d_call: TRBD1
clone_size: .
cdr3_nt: TGTGCCACCAGCTCGACAGGGATCTTCGTGACCCTGTACTTC
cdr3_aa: CATSSTGIFVTLYF

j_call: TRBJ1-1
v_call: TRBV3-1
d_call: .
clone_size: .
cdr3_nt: TGTGCCAGCAGCCAAAAGGCTGAAGCTTTCTTT
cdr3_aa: CASSQKAEAFF

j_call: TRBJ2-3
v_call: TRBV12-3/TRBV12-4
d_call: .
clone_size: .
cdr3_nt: TGTGCCAGCAGTGGATTACGGAGGTTAAGCACAGATACGCTGCATTTT
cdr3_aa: CASSGLRRLSTDTLHF

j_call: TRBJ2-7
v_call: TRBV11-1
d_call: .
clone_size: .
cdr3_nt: TGTGCCAGCAGCTTACAGCTGCCCCCTGGGGAACAGTACTTC
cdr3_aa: CASSLQLPPGEQYF

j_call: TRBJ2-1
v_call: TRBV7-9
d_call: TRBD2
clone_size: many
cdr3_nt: TGTGCCAGCGGGACTAGCGGGAGTAATGAGCAGTTCTTC
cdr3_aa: CASGTSGSNEQFF

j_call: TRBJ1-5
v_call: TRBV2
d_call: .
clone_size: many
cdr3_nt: TGTGCCAGCAGGAGGCCCAATCAGCCCCAGCATTTT
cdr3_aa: CASRRPNQPQHF

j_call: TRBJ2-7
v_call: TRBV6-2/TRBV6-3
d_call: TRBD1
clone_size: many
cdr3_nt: TGTGCCAGCAGTCACAGCGGACAGGGCCACGAGCAGTACTTC
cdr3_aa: CASSHSGQGHEQYF

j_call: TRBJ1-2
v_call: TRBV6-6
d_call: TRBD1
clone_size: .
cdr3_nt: TGTACCAGCAGTTATTCAGGGGGCTGGGGCTACACCTTC
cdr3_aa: CTSSYSGGWGYTF

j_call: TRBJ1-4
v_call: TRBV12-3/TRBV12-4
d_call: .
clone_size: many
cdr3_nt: TGTGCCAGCAGTGTCGGGGCTGGGGGTCGAAAACTGTTTTTT
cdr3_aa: CASSVGAGGRKLFF

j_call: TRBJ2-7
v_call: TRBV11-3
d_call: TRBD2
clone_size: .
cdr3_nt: TGTGCCAGCAGCGGCAGGACCAGCGGGACGACTACGGGCTACGAGCAGTACTTC
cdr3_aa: CASSGRTSGTTTGYEQYF

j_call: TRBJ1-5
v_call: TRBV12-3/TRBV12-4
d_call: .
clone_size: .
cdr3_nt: TGTGCCAGCAGTTTACGACTAGCGGGGGGTAGCATAGATACGCAGCATTTT
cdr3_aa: CASSLRLAGGSIDTQHF

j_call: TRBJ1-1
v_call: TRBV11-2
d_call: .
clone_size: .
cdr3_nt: TGTGCCAGCGCCACGGTGGACGAAGCTTTCTTT
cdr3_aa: CASATVDEAFF

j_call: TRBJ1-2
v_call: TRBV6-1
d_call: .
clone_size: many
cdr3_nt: TGTGCCAGCAGTAACCGGCAACTCAACTCTTTAATTAACTATGGCTACACCTTC
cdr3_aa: CASSNRQLNSLINYGYTF

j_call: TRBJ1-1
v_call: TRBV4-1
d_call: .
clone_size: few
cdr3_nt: TGCGCCAGTAGCCAAGCCAGCGACACTGAAGCTTTCTTT
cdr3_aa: CASSQASDTEAFF

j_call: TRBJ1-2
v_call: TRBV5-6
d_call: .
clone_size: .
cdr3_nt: TGTGCCAGCACTCTTAGGCGGGACGCTGGCTACACCTTC
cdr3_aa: CASTLRRDAGYTF

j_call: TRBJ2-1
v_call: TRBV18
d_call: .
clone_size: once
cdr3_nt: TGTGCCAGCTCACAGGGGGTATACAATGAGCAGTTCTTC
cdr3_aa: CASSQGVYNEQFF

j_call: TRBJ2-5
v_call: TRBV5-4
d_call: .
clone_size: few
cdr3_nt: TGTGTCAGCAGCGTATCCGGGACATTCGAGACCCAGTACTTC
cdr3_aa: CVSSVSGTFETQYF

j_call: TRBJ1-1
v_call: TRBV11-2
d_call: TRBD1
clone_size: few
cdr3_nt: TGTACCAGCAGCTTGGACAGGATGAACACTGAAGCTTCCTTT
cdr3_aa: CTSSLDRMNTEASF

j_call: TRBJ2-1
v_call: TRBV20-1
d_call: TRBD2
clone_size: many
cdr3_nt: TGCAGTGCTACTCCGCGTCTAGCGGGGCCTCGGGCTTACAATGAGCAGTTCTTC
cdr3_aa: CSATPRLAGPRAYNEQFF

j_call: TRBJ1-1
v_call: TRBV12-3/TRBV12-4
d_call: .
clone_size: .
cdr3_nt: TGTGCCAACACTCCTCGCTCCATGAACATTGAAGCATTCTTT
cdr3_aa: CANTPRSMNIEAFF

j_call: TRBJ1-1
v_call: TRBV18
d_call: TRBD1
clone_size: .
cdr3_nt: TGTGCCAGCTCACGGGACAGGGTGGACACTGAAGCTTTCTTT
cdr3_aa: CASSRDRVDTEAFF

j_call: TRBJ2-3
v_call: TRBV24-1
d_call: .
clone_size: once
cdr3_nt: TGTGCCACCAGTGATTCGACAGTGGGAGGCACAGATACGCAGTATTTT
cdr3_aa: CATSDSTVGGTDTQYF

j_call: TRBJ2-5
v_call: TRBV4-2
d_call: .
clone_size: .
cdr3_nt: TGTGCCAGCAGCCGCCAAACTAGCAGGGGGGCGTGCGAGACCCAGTACTTC
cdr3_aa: CASSRQTSRGACETQYF

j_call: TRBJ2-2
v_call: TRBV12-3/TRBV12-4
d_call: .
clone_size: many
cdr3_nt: TGTGCCAGCAGTTTCACTAGCACCGGGGAGCTGTTTTTT
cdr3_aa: CASSFTSTGELFF

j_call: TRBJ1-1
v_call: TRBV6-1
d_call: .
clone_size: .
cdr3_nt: TGTGCCAACAGTGAACGGACAACGAACACTGAAGCTTTCTTT
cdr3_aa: CANSERTTNTEAFF

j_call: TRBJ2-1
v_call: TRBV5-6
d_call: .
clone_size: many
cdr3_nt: TGTGCCAGCAGCTCAAGACAGGCTTCCTACAATGAGCAGTTCTTC
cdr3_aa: CASSSRQASYNEQFF

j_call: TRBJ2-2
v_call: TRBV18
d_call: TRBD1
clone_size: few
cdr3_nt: TGTGCCAGCTCCGCCGGGACAGGATCGAACACCGGGGAGCTGTTTTTT
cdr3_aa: CASSAGTGSNTGELFF

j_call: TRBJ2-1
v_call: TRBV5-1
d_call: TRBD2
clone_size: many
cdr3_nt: TGCGCCAGCAGCTTGGCCCTAACTAGCGGGAGATCTTTGAATGAGCAGTTCTTC
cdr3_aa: CASSLALTSGRSLNEQFF

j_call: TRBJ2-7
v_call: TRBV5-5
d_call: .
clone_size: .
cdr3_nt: TGTACCAGCAGCTTGTCAGTTATAGGGGGTTACGAGCAGTACTTC
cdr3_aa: CTSSLSVIGGYEQYF

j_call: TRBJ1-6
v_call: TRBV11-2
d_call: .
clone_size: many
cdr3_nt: TGTGCCAGCAGCTTGCGTCCAGTAAATTCACCCCTCCACTTT
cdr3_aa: CASSLRPVNSPLHF